The rows below give T cell receptor beta chains drawn from one sample of a study of blood T cell repertoires in COVID-19. Sequenced by immunoSEQ multiplex PCR; TCRdb stores in-frame clones only, minus some. Here the sample spans around 250,000 clones, roughly four fifths being singletons. Sequenced input: peripheral blood. Receptor source: a woman of 80 years or more with acute or convalescent COVID-19. CDR3s include the opening cysteine and the closing phenylalanine or tryptophan. D genes are given only for firm matches. Expanded clones get a size class; other rows say once, few or many, or leave the size out.

TRBJ1-2 NA NA TRBV19 TGTGCCAGTACCTCGAATGAGGCCGGGTCCTACACCTTC CASTSNEAGSYTF
TRBJ2-3 NA TRBD2 TRBV3-1/TRBV3-2 TGTGCCAGCAGCCTTAAAGCCGCACTAGCGGGAAGATCAGATACGCAGTATTTT CASSLKAALAGRSDTQYF
TRBJ1-1 NA NA TRBV7-8 TGTGCCAGCAGCCACAGGGTGACGGGCACTGAAGCTTTCTTT CASSHRVTGTEAFF
TRBJ1-3 NA NA TRBV28 TGTGCCAGCAGTTTAGGGGGGGGATATAATGGAAACACCATATATTTT CASSLGGGYNGNTIYF
TRBJ2-1 NA TRBD2 TRBV20-1 TGCAGTGCTAGTTACGGGGGGGGCTCCCATGAGCAGTTCTTC CSASYGGGSHEQFF
TRBJ1-2 NA NA TRBV29-1 TGCAGCGTTCTCGACAGGAACTATGGCTACACCTTC CSVLDRNYGYTF
TRBJ2-3 NA NA TRBV14 TGTGCCAGCAGCCAATCATTTGCAGATACGCAGTATTTT CASSQSFADTQYF
TRBJ2-2 NA NA TRBV5-1 TGCGCCAGCAGCTATTCCGGGACAAAGATAAATACGAACACCGGGGAGCTGTTTTTT CASSYSGTKINTNTGELFF
TRBJ2-7 once NA TRBV21-1 TGTGCCAGCAGCAAGAAGACAGGTACCTACGAGCAGTACTTC CASSKKTGTYEQYF
TRBJ2-1 NA NA TRBV7-8 TGTGCCAGCAGCTTCCCCAGCAATGAGCAGTTCTTC CASSFPSNEQFF
TRBJ1-6 NA NA TRBV25-1 TGTGCCAGCAGTGAGCACAGGCAAAATTCACCCCTCCACTTT CASSEHRQNSPLHF
TRBJ2-3 NA TRBD2 TRBV10-3 TGTGCCATCAGTGAAGGCGGGGGGGCTTCAGATACGCAGTATTTT CAISEGGGASDTQYF
TRBJ2-1 NA TRBD2 TRBV6-5 TGTGCCAGTGCCTTAGCGGGAGCTCGGAATGAGCAGTTCTTC CASALAGARNEQFF
TRBJ2-5 NA TRBD2 TRBV6-2/TRBV6-3 TGTGCCAGCAGTGCCCTTGGAGCGGGGGCCAGGACCCAGTACTTC CASSALGAGARTQYF
TRBJ2-3 NA TRBD1 TRBV5-5 TGTGCCAGCAGCTTTTCGATCCGACAGGGGGCTGCAGATACGCAGTATTTT CASSFSIRQGAADTQYF
TRBJ2-7 few NA TRBV6-2/TRBV6-3 TGTGCCAGCAGTTCCAGACTAGTAAGCGAGCAGTACTTC CASSSRLVSEQYF
TRBJ1-5 NA TRBD1 TRBV6-5 TGTGCCAGCAGTCGGACAGGAGATAGCAATCAGCCCCAGCATTTT CASSRTGDSNQPQHF
TRBJ2-1 NA TRBD2 TRBV4-2 TGTGCCAGCAGCCAGCTAAGCGGGAGGGCCTACAATGAGCAGTTCTTC CASSQLSGRAYNEQFF